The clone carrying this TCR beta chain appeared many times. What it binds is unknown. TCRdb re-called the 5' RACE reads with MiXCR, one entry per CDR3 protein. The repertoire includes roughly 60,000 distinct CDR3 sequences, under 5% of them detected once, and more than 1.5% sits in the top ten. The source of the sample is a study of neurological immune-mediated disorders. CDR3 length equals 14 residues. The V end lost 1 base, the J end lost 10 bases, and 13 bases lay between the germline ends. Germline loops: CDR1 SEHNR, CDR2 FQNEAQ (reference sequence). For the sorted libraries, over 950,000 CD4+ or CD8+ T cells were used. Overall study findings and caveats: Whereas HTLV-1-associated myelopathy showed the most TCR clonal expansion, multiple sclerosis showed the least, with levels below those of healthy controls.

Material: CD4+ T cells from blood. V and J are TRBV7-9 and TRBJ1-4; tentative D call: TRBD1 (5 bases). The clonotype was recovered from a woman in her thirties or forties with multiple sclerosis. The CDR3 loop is CASSLEGVGAKLFF. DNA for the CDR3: TGTGCCAGCAGCTTAGAAGGGGTTGGAGCAAAACTGTTTTTT.